The 30 T cell receptor beta chains presented below share a single source sample, sequenced in a study of cytomegalovirus exposure and HLA in healthy donors. With 60 Vbeta and 13 Jbeta primers, the PCR was carried out. Repertoires were generated with immunoSEQ multiplex PCR, while TCRdb's copy carries only in-frame clones and drops some. The sample contains about 120,000 clones, 50% to 70% of which appear only once. Sequencing was performed on PBMCs. These receptors were collected from a woman aged 40 to 50 in good health and CMV-seropositive.

The rearrangement uses TRBV19 and TRBJ2-5; 9 bases map to TRBD2. The V gene's germline CDR1 is LNHDA and CDR2 SQIVND (reference sequence). The CDR3 loop spans 16 amino acids. The ends lost 7 bases at V and 5 bases at J; junction bases unmatched: 14. CDR3 DNA: TGTGCCAGTACCTGGGGGGCGGGAGGGCCCCGGGAGACCCAGTACTTC. This sequence encodes CASTWGAGGPRETQYF.

V is TRBV30 and J is TRBJ1-1; D uncertain. From germline, CDR1 is GTSNPN and CDR2 SVGIG (reference sequence). The length of the CDR3 is 13 residues. V lost 0 bases to trimming and J lost 1 base, with 6 bases between them. The chain's CDR3 is CAWSVGKNTEAFF. In DNA form, the CDR3 reads TGTGCCTGGAGTGTCGGGAAGAACACTGAAGCTTTCTTT. Based on the CDR3 plus reference TRBV30 and TRBJ1-1, the full variable domain is SQTIHQWPATLVQPVGSPLSLECTVEGTSNPNLYWYRQAAGRGLQLLFYSVGIGQISSEVPQNLSASRPQDRQFILSSKKLLLSDSGFYLCAWSVGKNTEAFFGQGTRLTVV.

The chain has TRBV7-2 and TRBJ2-3; D gene uncertain. CDR1 is SGHTA and CDR2 is FQGNSA in the germline V gene. This CDR3 spans 13 amino acids. V shed 4 bases and J shed 4 bases, with 9 bases lying between them. The CDR3 loop is CASSSGIPDTQYF. In nucleotides, the CDR3 is TGTGCCAGCAGCTCAGGCATTCCAGATACGCAGTATTTT.

The V gene is TRBV27, the J gene TRBJ2-7; 7 bases are a match to TRBD1. The CDR3 loop spans 14 amino acids. From germline, CDR1 is MNHEY and CDR2 SMNVEV (reference sequence). The V segment lost 3 bases and the J segment 3 bases; nucleotides outside the gene matches: 5. CDR3 in amino acids: CASSFQGQNYEQYF. The CDR3, as DNA: TGTGCCAGCAGTTTTCAGGGACAGAACTACGAGCAGTACTTC.

This clone was counted between two and nine times. V and J are TRBV5-1 and TRBJ2-5; possibly TRBD1 for D (6 bases). The CDR3 sequence is 15 residues long. V shed 5 bases and J shed 0 bases, with 14 bases lying between them. CDR1 and CDR2 (germline): SGHRS, YFSETQ. CDR3 residues: CASRWDTNYQETQYF. The CDR3 bases are TGCGCCAGCAGGTGGGACACCAACTACCAAGAGACCCAGTACTTC.

The genes are TRBV4-1 and TRBJ2-5; D ambiguous. The last part of the DNA fits TRBJ2-7 better; the J call may be wrong. This CDR3 region has 12 residues. The germline V gene encodes CDR1 MGHRA and CDR2 YSYEKL. The CDR3 sequence is CASSQVPNEQYF. CDR3 nucleotide sequence: TGCGCCAGCAGCCAGGTTCCCAACGAGCAGTACTTC.

This sequence joins TRBV9 and TRBJ2-3; maybe TRBD2 (5 bases). Germline V gene sequence: CDR1 SGDLS, CDR2 YYNGEE. V shed 0 bases and J shed 2 bases, with 16 bases lying between them. This CDR3 is built from 17 residues. The DNA of the CDR3 is TGTGCCAGCAGCGTAGGCCCACTTAGCGTTTACACAGATACGCAGTATTTT. Translated: CASSVGPLSVYTDTQYF.

The V call is TRBV30, the J call TRBJ2-7; a possible D gene is TRBD2 (6 bases). Germline-derived CDR1 and CDR2 are GTSNPN and SVGIG (reference sequence). The CDR3 is made up of 13 amino acids. V was cut by 8 bases and J by 4 bases, with 18 bases left in between. The CDR3 coding sequence is TGTGCCCTTCGGACTACAAATCTTTACGAGCAGTACTTC. The encoded protein is CALRTTNLYEQYF.

In this sample, this clone turned up once. The J gene is TRBJ1-1, the V gene TRBV7-2; TRBD1 is a possible D gene (6 bases). Germline values: CDR1 SGHTA, CDR2 FQGNSA. This CDR3 contains 15 residues. Trimming cost V 5 bases and J 0 bases, with 13 bases left between them. The CDR3 region has the DNA TGTGCCAGCAGCATTCAGGGGTCCATGAACACTGAAGCTTTCTTT. This gives the protein CASSIQGSMNTEAFF.

The rearrangement links TRBV5-1 to TRBJ2-1; a weak D match, TRBD1 (5 bases). Germline V gives CDR1 SGHRS, CDR2 YFSETQ. The CDR3 has 14 amino acids. V shed 0 bases and J shed 2 bases, with 6 bases lying between them. DNA of the CDR3: TGCGCCAGCAGCTTGGGGGGCGCCTACAATGAGCAGTTCTTC. Protein sequence: CASSLGGAYNEQFF.

CDR3 sequence: CASSVERGTGQETQYF. DNA for the CDR3: TGTGCCAGCAGCGTAGAAAGGGGGACGGGGCAAGAGACCCAGTACTTC. This chain uses TRBV9 with TRBJ2-5, with a tentative D call TRBD1 (6 bases). Trimming left V 0 bases short and J 2 bases short, with 14 bases between. This CDR3 is 16 amino acids long. The germline gives CDR1 SGDLS, CDR2 YYNGEE.

The V and J genes are TRBV27 and TRBJ2-3; tentative D call: TRBD2 (5 bases). This CDR3 has 12 amino acids. Per germline, CDR1 MNHEY and CDR2 SMNVEV (reference sequence). V gave up 5 bases and J gave up 6 bases, with 9 bases separating them. The CDR3 nucleotides read TGTGCCAGCAGTCCCGGGATGGATACGCAGTATTTT. Protein product: CASSPGMDTQYF.

This clone has only a few counts. The chain recombines TRBV2 with TRBJ2-1, with 9 bases fitting TRBD2. Trimming at V came to 5 bases and at J to 0 bases, leaving 2 bases not matched to a gene. The CDR3 consists of 15 residues. Germline assignment: CDR1 SNHLY and CDR2 FYNNEI. The CDR3 sequence: CASSRREGSYNEQFF. The CDR3 bases are TGTGCCAGCAGTCGGCGGGAGGGCTCCTACAATGAGCAGTTCTTC.

V gene TRBV11-2 combines with J gene TRBJ1-1; no clear D gene. Trimming shortened V by 1 base and J by 1 base, and 7 bases separated the two germline ends. Germline loops: CDR1 SGHAT, CDR2 FQNNGV. The CDR3 contains 14 residues. The CDR3 nucleotides read TGTGCCAGCAGCTTAGTCCCTAGGAACACTGAAGCTTTCTTT. Its protein product is CASSLVPRNTEAFF.

This rearrangement joins TRBV10-3 to TRBJ1-2; 7 bases match TRBD1. V lost 4 bases, J lost 0 bases, and 2 bases stayed unmatched. The CDR3 length is 14 residues. Germline CDR1 is ENHRY and CDR2 is SYGVKD. CDR3 amino acids: CAISVGTANYGYTF. Here the CDR3 DNA reads TGTGCCATCAGTGTGGGGACAGCTAACTATGGCTACACCTTC.

The rearrangement links TRBV6-4 to TRBJ1-5, with a tentative D call TRBD1 (6 bases). The germline V gene encodes CDR1 MRHNA and CDR2 SNTAGT. The V and J ends lost 5 bases and 1 base respectively, with 12 bases between them. This CDR3 has 15 amino acids. In DNA, the CDR3 is TGTGCCAGCAGTCTCAGGGGAGGGAGCAATCAGCCCCAGCATTTT. The encoded protein is CASSLRGGSNQPQHF.

The chain recombines TRBV13 with TRBJ2-2; 11 bases align to TRBD2. Germline lookup yields CDR1 PRHDT and CDR2 FYEKMQ (reference sequence). With V trimmed by 5 bases and J by 0 bases, 11 bases remained unmatched. The length of the CDR3 is 19 residues. CDR3 region: CASSHPATSGVPNTGELFF. DNA for the CDR3: TGTGCCAGCAGCCACCCCGCGACTAGCGGGGTGCCGAACACCGGGGAGCTGTTTTTT.

The CDR3 here is CSVMGQGTDGYTF. Written as DNA, the CDR3 is TGCAGCGTTATGGGACAGGGGACGGACGGCTACACCTTC. This rearrangement joins TRBV29-1 to TRBJ1-2, with 10 bases lining up with TRBD1. J was trimmed by 8 bases and V by 5 bases; bases with no gene match: 8. This CDR3 has 13 amino acids. The germline gives CDR1 SQVTM, CDR2 ANQGSEA.

This chain joins TRBV29-1 and TRBJ2-2; maybe TRBD1 (6 bases). V was shortened by 4 bases and J by 5 bases, with 8 bases between the two germline ends. The CDR3 contains 12 residues. Germline loops: CDR1 SQVTM, CDR2 ANQGSEA. This CDR3 is CSVAGETGELFF. Here the CDR3 DNA reads TGCAGCGTTGCAGGGGAGACCGGGGAGCTGTTTTTT.

V usage is TRBV6-5 and J usage is TRBJ2-7; the D is unclear. Germline CDR1 and CDR2: MNHEY and SVGAGI. The V end was cut by 5 bases, the J end by 4 bases, with 6 bases between. The CDR3 is 11 amino acids. The CDR3 DNA reads as TGTGCCAGCAGTGACGGGTACGAGCAGTACTTC. Protein sequence: CASSDGYEQYF.

CDR3 DNA sequence: TGTGCCAGCAGTGACCTCCGGACAGGGGCCTACGAGCAGTACTTC. Protein sequence: CASSDLRTGAYEQYF. The chain combines TRBV6-4 with TRBJ2-7, with TRBD1 identical over 9 bases. CDR3 size: 15 residues. The trim removed 2 bases at V and 2 bases at J, leaving 4 bases unmatched. CDR1 and CDR2 from the germline V gene are MRHNA and SNTAGT.

The gene calls are TRBV25-1 and TRBJ2-7; 9 bases are shared with TRBD2. This CDR3 spans 13 amino acids. CDR1 and CDR2 (germline): MGHDK, SYGVNS. V shed 7 bases, J shed 4 bases, and the junction held 5 bases outside the gene matches. CDR3 bases: TGTGCCAGCACGTCGGGACTAGCTTACGAGCAGTACTTC. This codes for CASTSGLAYEQYF.

As for this clone: Other DNA sequences of this sample code for an identical CDR3. V gene TRBV19 combines with J gene TRBJ1-5, with 7 nucleotides matching TRBD1. The length of the CDR3 is 15 residues. V was clipped by 3 bases and J by 1 base; unmatched bases: 3. CDR1 and CDR2 (germline): LNHDA, SQIVND (reference sequence). CDR3 sequence (DNA): TGTGCCAGTAGTATGGGACAGATCAGCAATCAGCCCCAGCATTTT. Residues: CASSMGQISNQPQHF.

This clone has just a few counts. CDR3 bases: TGTGCCAGCAGCTTGGTGGCTAGCGGGAGCTATGAGCAGTTCTTC. This gives the protein CASSLVASGSYEQFF. The rearrangement uses TRBV5-4 and TRBJ2-1, with 10 bases identical to TRBD2. CDR1 is SGHNT and CDR2 is YYREEE in the germline V gene (reference sequence). CDR3 length: 15 amino acids. The trim removed 0 bases at V and 8 bases at J, leaving 5 bases unmatched.

This chain joins TRBV7-9 and TRBJ2-7, with no clear D. Germline lookup yields CDR1 SEHNR and CDR2 FQNEAQ (reference sequence). CDR3 length equals 15 residues. Trimming left V 5 bases short and J 1 base short, with 15 bases between. As DNA, the CDR3 is TGTGCCAGCAGCCCAGTGGCGAGCGTGTCCTACGAGCAGTACTTC. The encoded protein is CASSPVASVSYEQYF.

This clone occurred once. V usage is TRBV7-9 and J usage is TRBJ1-2; D gene ambiguous. Trimming took off 5 bases at V and 7 bases at J, with 20 bases between the two ends. There are 15 residues in the CDR3. Germline CDR1 is SEHNR and CDR2 is FQNEAQ (reference sequence). CDR3 in amino acids: CASSPQVVPGFGYTF. DNA of the CDR3: TGTGCCAGCAGCCCCCAGGTAGTGCCGGGGTTTGGCTACACCTTC.

This chain links TRBV2 with TRBJ1-1; no firm D call. Germline V lookup: CDR1 SNHLY, CDR2 FYNNEI. V lost 2 bases and J lost 11, with 21 bases in between. The CDR3 is 15 residues long. The CDR3 here is CASSEHSGTPYEAFF. CDR3 sequence (DNA): TGTGCCAGCAGTGAACATTCAGGAACCCCGTATGAGGCTTTCTTT.

The CDR3 here is CASSFGGAGSNQPQHF. The DNA of the CDR3 is TGTGCCAGCAGTTTCGGGGGGGCAGGTAGCAATCAGCCCCAGCATTTT. The chain combines TRBV28 with TRBJ1-5; possible D gene TRBD1, 6 bases. The length of the CDR3 is 16 residues. Germline values: CDR1 MDHEN, CDR2 SYDVKM. The germline V and J ends were trimmed by 3 bases and 0 bases, with 12 bases remaining between them.

The V gene is TRBV11-1, the J gene TRBJ2-2; the match to TRBD1 covers 9 bases. V lost 5 bases and J lost 4; bases outside the gene matches: 8. CDR3 size: 16 residues. From germline, CDR1 is SGHAT and CDR2 FQDESV (reference sequence). CDR3 bases: TGTGCCAGCAGCACCACAGGGGGCTGGGGCACCGGGGAGCTGTTTTTT. Its protein is CASSTTGGWGTGELFF.

V is TRBV7-6 and J is TRBJ1-4; D is unresolved. The germline gives CDR1 SGHVS, CDR2 FNYEAQ. With 3 bases removed from V and 0 bases from J, the gap between germline ends came to 11 bases. The CDR3 runs to 16 residues. CDR3 amino acids: CASSFATRATNEKLFF. DNA for the CDR3: TGTGCCAGCAGCTTTGCGACCCGGGCAACTAATGAAAAACTGTTTTTT. The whole variable domain, filled in from reference TRBV7-6 and TRBJ1-4, reads GAGVSQSPRYKVTKRGQDVALRCDPISGHVSLYWYRQALGQGPEFLTYFNYEAQQDKSGLPNDRFSAERPEGSISTLTIQRTEQRDSAMYRCASSFATRATNEKLFFGSGTQLSVL.